This T cell receptor beta chain appears in the sequencing data of a study of T cells in localized non-small cell lung cancer. Study-wide results and caveats: Sequence data derive from only one tumor region, so heterogeneity remains possible. Elevated blood T cell density was associated with longer overall survival.

The CDR3 is made up of 12 amino acids. The ends were cut back, 2 bases at V and 3 bases at J, with 5 bases in the middle. Germline V gene lookup returns CDR1 LNHNV and CDR2 YYDKDF (reference sequence). With respect to this clone: Its antigen is not known.

Using immunoSEQ multiplex PCR, the repertoire was profiled, and TCRdb retains in-frame clones only, with some absent. This table has about 130,000 clones, 70% to 90% appearing once. This TCR derives from a female donor of 60 years or more with stage I lung adenocarcinoma. The rearrangement joins TRBV15 to TRBJ2-7; the D is unclear. Sequenced material: peripheral blood, taken before any cancer treatment. CDR3 protein: CATSRSDYEQYF. CDR3 nucleotides: TGTGCCACCAGCAGATCCGACTACGAGCAGTACTTC. Variable domain in full (rest from reference TRBV15 and TRBJ2-7): DAMVIQNPRYQVTQFGKPVTLSCSQTLNHNVMYWYQQKSSQAPKLLFHYYDKDFNNEADTPDNFQSRRPNTSFCFLDIRSPGLGDTAMYLCATSRSDYEQYFGPGTRLTVT.